The sequence of this TCR beta chain was determined in a study of blood T cell repertoires in COVID-19. As processed by the authors: Scientists estimated how many nucleated cells there were by amplifying reference gene primers. The protocol was immunoSEQ multiplex PCR, while the TCRdb copy is restricted to in-frame clones and leaves out a portion. The V and J calls and clone size come from that table; D and trimming were worked out from the DNA. The sample carries under 300,000 clones, about 80% recorded once. Losses at the gene ends were 4 bases for V and 9 bases for J; bases not matched to a gene: 11. The CDR3 has 16 amino acids. Looked up from germline, CDR1 is SGHRS and CDR2 is YFSETQ.

Sequenced input: peripheral blood. This chain uses TRBV5-1 with TRBJ1-6, with 9 bases lining up with TRBD1. The sequence came from a man younger than 40 who had recovered from COVID-19. The CDR3 DNA is TGCGCCAGCAGCCTTAGACAGGGGGAATTTGGTTCACCCCTCCACTTT. Amino acid sequence: CASSLRQGEFGSPLHF.